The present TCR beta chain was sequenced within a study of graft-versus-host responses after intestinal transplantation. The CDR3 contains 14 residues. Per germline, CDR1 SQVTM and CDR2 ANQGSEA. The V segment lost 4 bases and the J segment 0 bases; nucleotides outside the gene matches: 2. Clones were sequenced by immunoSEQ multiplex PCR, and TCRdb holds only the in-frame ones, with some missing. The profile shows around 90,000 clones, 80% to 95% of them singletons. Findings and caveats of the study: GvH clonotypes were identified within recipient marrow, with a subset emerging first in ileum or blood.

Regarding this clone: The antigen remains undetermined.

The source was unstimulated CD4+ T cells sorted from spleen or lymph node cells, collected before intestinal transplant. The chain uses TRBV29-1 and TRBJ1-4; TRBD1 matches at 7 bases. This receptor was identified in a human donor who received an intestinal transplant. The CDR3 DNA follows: TGCAGCGTTGGGGACAGCTCAACTAATGAAAAACTGTTTTTT. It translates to CSVGDSSTNEKLFF.